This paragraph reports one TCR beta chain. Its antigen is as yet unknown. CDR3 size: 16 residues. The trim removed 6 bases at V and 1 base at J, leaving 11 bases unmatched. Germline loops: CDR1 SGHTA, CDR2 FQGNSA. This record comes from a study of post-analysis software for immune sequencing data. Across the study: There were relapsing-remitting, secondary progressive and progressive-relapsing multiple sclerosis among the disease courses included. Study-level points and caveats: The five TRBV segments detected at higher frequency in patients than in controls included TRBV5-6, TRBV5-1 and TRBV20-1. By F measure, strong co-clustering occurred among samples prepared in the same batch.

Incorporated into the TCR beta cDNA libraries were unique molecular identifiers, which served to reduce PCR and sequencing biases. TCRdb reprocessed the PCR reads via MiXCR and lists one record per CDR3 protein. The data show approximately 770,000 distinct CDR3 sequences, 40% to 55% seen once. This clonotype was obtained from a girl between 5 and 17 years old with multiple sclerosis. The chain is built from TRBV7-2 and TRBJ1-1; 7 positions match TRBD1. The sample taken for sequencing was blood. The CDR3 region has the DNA TGTGCCAGCAGTCAAGTCCGCGGGACAGCGAACACTGAAGCTTTCTTT. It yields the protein CASSQVRGTANTEAFF.